These T cell receptor beta chains were read from a single sample in a study of T cell responses to AZD1222 COVID-19 vaccine. TCRdb's table, derived via immunoSEQ multiplex PCR, lists solely in-frame clones and lacks some. The sample records more than 95,000 clones, just over 90% being singletons. The material was peripheral blood, obtained on day 0 of AZD1222 vaccination. The receptors were gathered from an adult in good health. CDR3s include the opening cysteine and the closing phenylalanine or tryptophan.

V: TRBV21-1
J: TRBJ1-6
CDR3: CASSKNQGKSSYNSPLHF

V: TRBV30
J: TRBJ1-3
CDR3: CAWKPPESGNTIYF

V: TRBV27
J: TRBJ2-5
CDR3: CASSSPGQSETQYF

V: TRBV6-6
J: TRBJ1-5
CDR3: CASSYAGQPQHF

V: TRBV10-3
J: TRBJ1-1
CDR3: CAIRGQENTEAFF

V: TRBV5-6
J: TRBJ2-7
CDR3: CASSSTRDRGDEQYF

V: TRBV5-4
J: TRBJ2-3
CDR3: CASSFLRQGISTDTQYF

V: TRBV9
J: TRBJ2-2
CDR3: CASSPGSAHTGELFF

V: TRBV10-1
J: TRBJ2-1
CDR3: CASSRDRGYNEQFF

V: TRBV9
J: TRBJ1-1
CDR3: CASSVGQGVRLNTEAFF

V: TRBV6-5
J: TRBJ2-1
CDR3: CASTGKNSYNEQFF

V: TRBV7-2
J: TRBJ2-1
CDR3: CASSLVSRGPNEQFF

V: TRBV6-1
J: TRBJ2-5
CDR3: CASSADRGTMLQETQYF